The 26 T cell receptor beta chains below were found in one sample sequenced in a study of blood T cell repertoires in COVID-19. Sequencing used immunoSEQ multiplex PCR; TCRdb keeps in-frame clones, though not all of them. The table shows over 85,000 clones, with about 91% occurring only once. Sample: peripheral blood. The receptors shown here come from a man younger than 35 with acute or convalescent COVID-19.

The rearrangement links TRBV12-3 or TRBV12-4 to TRBJ1-6; 9 positions agree with TRBD1. The CDR3 is made up of 13 amino acids. Unmatched junction bases numbered 4, after V lost 6 bases and J lost 10 bases. This CDR3 is CASRGTGNSPLHF. The CDR3 DNA follows: TGTGCCAGCAGGGGGACAGGGAACTCACCCCTCCACTTT.

V is TRBV5-1 and J is TRBJ1-1; the match to TRBD1 covers 7 bases. Germline assignment: CDR1 SGHRS and CDR2 YFSETQ. J was trimmed by 5 bases and V by 2 bases; bases with no gene match: 9. CDR3 length: 15 residues. The DNA for the CDR3 is TGCGCCAGCAGCTTAAGTTTGTCAGGGGGAACTGAAGCTTTCTTT. Amino acids: CASSLSLSGGTEAFF.

V is TRBV11-2 and J is TRBJ2-2; D may be TRBD1 (6 bases). From germline, CDR1 is SGHAT and CDR2 FQNNGV. V lost 2 bases to trimming and J lost 4 bases, with 14 bases between them. The CDR3 has 16 amino acids. CDR3 amino acids: CASSLPGALPTGELFF. In DNA, the CDR3 is TGTGCCAGCAGCTTACCAGGGGCTCTTCCCACCGGGGAGCTGTTTTTT.

The chain uses TRBV6-6 and TRBJ1-1, with TRBD1 as a possible D gene (6 bases). CDR1 MNHNY and CDR2 SVGAGI come from the germline V gene (reference sequence). The CDR3 contains 13 residues. V lost 5 bases and J 6 bases, leaving 13 bases between the germline ends. CDR3 DNA sequence: TGTGCCAGCAGTCAGACAGGCCCAGCTGAAGCTTTCTTT. Translated: CASSQTGPAEAFF.

The chain joins TRBV5-1 to TRBJ2-4, with TRBD1 as a possible D gene (6 bases). Per germline, CDR1 SGHRS and CDR2 YFSETQ. The ends were cut back, 4 bases at V and 4 bases at J, with 12 bases in the middle. The CDR3 is 14 amino acids. CDR3 residues: CASSPGQVKNIQYF. DNA for the CDR3: TGCGCCAGCAGCCCGGGACAAGTGAAAAACATTCAGTACTTC.

The rearrangement uses TRBV4-1 and TRBJ1-2; a possible D gene is TRBD1 (5 bases). Looked up from germline, CDR1 is MGHRA and CDR2 is YSYEKL. V gave up 0 bases and J gave up 4 bases, with 15 bases separating them. The CDR3 sequence is 16 residues long. CDR3 residues: CASSQEWTPGIYGYTF. As DNA, the CDR3 is TGCGCCAGCAGCCAAGAGTGGACACCAGGCATCTATGGCTACACCTTC.

The V call is TRBV2, the J call TRBJ1-5; 11 positions agree with TRBD1. Trimming took 7 bases from V and 2 from J; bases not matched to a gene: 10. CDR3 length: 17 residues. The germline gives CDR1 SNHLY, CDR2 FYNNEI. Written as DNA, the CDR3 is TGTGCCAGCACTAGGACAGGGGGCGCCTTGGGCAATCAGCCCCAGCATTTT. Translation: CASTRTGGALGNQPQHF.

V usage is TRBV24-1 and J usage is TRBJ2-6; tentative D call: TRBD1 (6 bases). CDR1 and CDR2 from the germline V gene are KGHDR and SFDVKD. The V gene lost 3 bases and the J gene lost 0 bases, with 11 bases spanning the gap. The CDR3 length is 17 residues. The CDR3, as DNA: TGTGCCACCAGTGATCCATCCAGGGGCTCTGGGGCCAACGTCCTGACTTTC. This sequence encodes CATSDPSRGSGANVLTF.

This rearrangement joins TRBV7-9 to TRBJ2-1; 11 bases map to TRBD2. CDR3 length: 14 amino acids. Germline loops: CDR1 SEHNR, CDR2 FQNEAQ (reference sequence). V shed 3 bases, J shed 6 bases, and the junction held 1 base outside the gene matches. The CDR3 reads CASSFLAGGNEQFF. The CDR3 DNA reads as TGTGCCAGCAGCTTCCTAGCGGGGGGCAATGAGCAGTTCTTC.

The chain couples TRBV30 to TRBJ2-1; 11 bases are shared with TRBD2. This CDR3 comprises 16 residues. Germline CDR1 reads GTSNPN; CDR2 reads SVGIG (reference sequence). The V gene end was trimmed by 0 bases and the J gene end by 5 bases; junction bases not matched to a gene: 6. CDR3 sequence: CAWSVRLAGPHNEQFF. CDR3 nucleotides: TGTGCCTGGAGTGTGAGACTAGCGGGGCCACACAATGAGCAGTTCTTC.

This clone was detected once. This chain connects TRBV30 to TRBJ2-2, with a possible D match to TRBD2 (7 bases). CDR1 and CDR2 (germline): GTSNPN, SVGIG (reference sequence). The V end lost 2 bases, the J end lost 6 bases, and 13 bases lay between the germline ends. This CDR3 has 14 amino acids. CDR3 sequence reads: CAWSTGGGAGELFF. Written as DNA, the CDR3 is TGTGCCTGGAGTACGGGGGGCGGGGCCGGGGAGCTGTTTTTT. The variable domain in full, with the rest retrieved from reference TRBV30 and TRBJ2-2, is SQTIHQWPATLVQPVGSPLSLECTVEGTSNPNLYWYRQAAGRGLQLLFYSVGIGQISSEVPQNLSASRPQDRQFILSSKKLLLSDSGFYLCAWSTGGGAGELFFGEGSRLTVL.

This chain uses TRBV7-9 with TRBJ2-3, with TRBD1 identical over 8 bases. The CDR3 has 16 residues. With V trimmed by 5 bases and J by 0 bases, 7 bases remained unmatched. CDR1 and CDR2 from the germline V gene are SEHNR and FQNEAQ (reference sequence). CDR3 sequence: CASSPGTGVSTDTQYF. The CDR3 nucleotides are TGTGCCAGCAGCCCCGGGACAGGTGTTAGCACAGATACGCAGTATTTT. The whole variable domain, filled in from reference TRBV7-9 and TRBJ2-3, reads DTGVSQNPRHKITKRGQNVTFRCDPISEHNRLYWYRQTLGQGPEFLTYFQNEAQLEKSRLLSDRFSAERPKGSFSTLEIQRTEQGDSAMYLCASSPGTGVSTDTQYFGPGTRLTVL.

The rearrangement links TRBV24-1 to TRBJ1-2, with D unresolved. Trimming left V 9 bases short and J 2 bases short, with 18 bases between. Looked up from germline, CDR1 is KGHDR and CDR2 is SFDVKD. The CDR3 has 15 amino acids. CDR3 in DNA: TGTGCCACCTCTGGCAGGAAACGACCCAACTATGGCTACACCTTC. It yields the protein CATSGRKRPNYGYTF.

The J gene is TRBJ1-1, the V gene TRBV3-1 (or the pseudogene TRBV3-2), with TRBD1 as a possible D gene (6 bases). The CDR3 has 14 residues. Germline CDR1 is LGHDT and CDR2 is YNNKEL (reference sequence). The V end lost 4 bases, the J end lost 1 base, and 10 bases lay between the germline ends. CDR3 DNA sequence: TGTGCCAGCAGCCTAACGACAGGGAACACTGAAGCTTTCTTT. Translated, it gives CASSLTTGNTEAFF.

This clone was observed once. V and J are TRBV7-9 and TRBJ1-2; no clear D. Germline V CDR1 and CDR2: SEHNR, FQNEAQ (reference sequence). V was shortened by 6 bases and J by 0 bases, with 20 bases between the two germline ends. The CDR3 totals 17 residues. The DNA of the CDR3 is TGTGCCAGCAGGAGAGATACTCCTCGGGGAGCTAACTATGGCTACACCTTC. The encoded protein is CASRRDTPRGANYGYTF.

The V call is TRBV19, the J call TRBJ1-5; the match to TRBD1 covers 10 bases. This CDR3 has 14 residues. Germline values: CDR1 LNHDA, CDR2 SQIVND (reference sequence). V dropped 10 bases and J dropped 4; count of bases not matched to a gene: 7. The chain's CDR3 is CATQDRGRNQPQHF. In DNA form, the CDR3 reads TGTGCCACCCAGGACAGGGGGAGGAATCAGCCCCAGCATTTT.

The genes are TRBV4-1 and TRBJ1-4; no clear D gene. The V end was cut by 0 bases, the J end by 6 bases, with 11 bases between. CDR1 and CDR2 (germline): MGHRA, YSYEKL. The CDR3 has 15 amino acids. In DNA form, the CDR3 reads TGCGCCAGCAGCCAAGATGGCAATCTTGATGAAAAACTGTTTTTT. Protein product: CASSQDGNLDEKLFF.

The gene calls are TRBV5-1 and TRBJ1-1, with 9 bases aligning to TRBD1. Unmatched junction bases numbered 2, after V lost 0 bases and J lost 5 bases. The CDR3 loop spans 14 amino acids. CDR1 and CDR2 from the germline V gene are SGHRS and YFSETQ. CDR3 DNA sequence: TGCGCCAGCAGCTTGGATGGACAGGGGACTGAAGCTTTCTTT. Its translation: CASSLDGQGTEAFF.

This chain links TRBV5-4 with TRBJ2-5; 8 bases line up with TRBD1. Germline values: CDR1 SGHNT, CDR2 YYREEE (reference sequence). This CDR3 has 15 amino acids. With 4 bases clipped from V and 5 bases from J, the junction kept 10 bases outside the gene matches. DNA for the CDR3: TGTGCCAGCAGCCAGGGACAGGTCGCGGGGGAGACCCAGTACTTC. Protein: CASSQGQVAGETQYF. The full variable domain, rest sourced from reference TRBV5-4 and TRBJ2-5, is ETGVTQSPTHLIKTRGQQVTLRCSSQSGHNTVSWYQQALGQGPQFIFQYYREEENGRGNFPPRFSGLQFPNYSSELNVNALELDDSALYLCASSQGQVAGETQYFGPGTRLLVL.

This clone was counted a single time. V gene TRBV2 combines with J gene TRBJ1-6; TRBD1 matches 8 bases. The germline V gene encodes CDR1 SNHLY and CDR2 FYNNEI. The J segment lost 7 bases and the V segment lost 4 bases, leaving 3 bases of the junction unmatched. This CDR3 has 14 amino acids. The CDR3 nucleotides are TGTGCCAGCAGTGGGGACAGGTCCAATTCACCCCTCCACTTT. Translation gives CASSGDRSNSPLHF.

CDR3 sequence reads: CASSATDRNTGELFF. The CDR3 DNA follows: TGTGCCAGTAGTGCGACGGACAGGAACACCGGGGAGCTGTTTTTT. V is TRBV19 and J is TRBJ2-2, with a tentative D call TRBD1 (6 bases). The length of the CDR3 is 15 residues. Germline V CDR1 and CDR2: LNHDA, SQIVND (reference sequence). Deletions cut 5 bases from V and 1 base from J, with 11 bases between.

The gene calls are TRBV6-1 and TRBJ1-4; maybe TRBD1 (5 bases). V lost 4 bases, J lost 4 bases, and 16 bases lay in between. The CDR3 runs 16 residues. The V gene's germline CDR1 is MNHNS and CDR2 SASEGT. CDR3 sequence: CASSGNRLMVNEKLFF. The CDR3, as DNA: TGTGCCAGCAGTGGAAACAGGTTAATGGTTAATGAAAAACTGTTTTTT.

This clone was seen only once. The chain joins TRBV6-5 to TRBJ1-1; 8 nucleotides match TRBD1. V shed 5 bases, J shed 5 bases, and the junction held 7 bases outside the gene matches. CDR1 and CDR2 from the germline V gene are MNHEY and SVGAGI. The CDR3 has 14 amino acids. Written as DNA, the CDR3 is TGTGCCAGCAGTCGGGACAGGCTGGGGACTGAAGCTTTCTTT. Protein product: CASSRDRLGTEAFF.

The genes are TRBV3-1 (or the pseudogene TRBV3-2) and TRBJ1-4; 10 bases are a match to TRBD1. CDR1 and CDR2 from the germline V gene are LGHDT and YNNKEL (reference sequence). This CDR3 has 16 amino acids. V lost 2 bases and J lost 8; bases outside the gene matches: 8. For the CDR3, the DNA is TGTGCCAGCAGCCAATTGACCGGGACAGGGGAGGAAAAACTGTTTTTT. It encodes CASSQLTGTGEEKLFF.

The V and J genes are TRBV27 and TRBJ2-1, with 8 bases lining up with TRBD2. The CDR3 runs 15 residues. V was clipped by 3 bases and J by 4 bases; unmatched bases: 5. The germline CDR1 and CDR2 sequences are MNHEY and SMNVEV (reference sequence). The CDR3 reads CASSFGGAGYNEQFF. The CDR3 DNA is TGTGCCAGCAGTTTCGGGGGGGCGGGATACAATGAGCAGTTCTTC.

The V and J genes are TRBV19 and TRBJ2-1; no reliable D call. Germline CDR1 and CDR2: LNHDA and SQIVND (reference sequence). The V and J ends lost 4 bases and 3 bases respectively, with 7 bases between them. The CDR3 is 13 residues long. The CDR3 sequence: CASSTLLYNEQFF. CDR3 nucleotide sequence: TGTGCCAGTAGTACCCTCCTCTACAATGAGCAGTTCTTC.